Listed here is a single TCR beta chain. Its target is unknown. The sample comes from a study of shared clonotypes between healthy human individuals. Study at large: CD8 memory received one plate per donor, CD8 naive two, CD4 memory three and CD4 naive three. Study-wide findings and caveats: Non-shared clonotypes were found to have lower generation probabilities than the clonotypes that were shared by all four of the sorted-subset donors. Owing to a small donor count, the genetic and exposure-history diversity represented was limited.

V was trimmed by 4 bases and J by 7 bases, leaving 17 bases between them. Germline assignment: CDR1 LNHDA and CDR2 SQIVND (reference sequence). The CDR3 is 15 amino acids. The protocol was immunoSEQ multiplex PCR, while the TCRdb copy is restricted to in-frame clones and leaves out a portion. The sample holds 550,000 to 850,000 clones, 72% seen once. This TCR was sampled from a woman in her twenties or thirties in good health. Sequencing was done on a sample of memory CD4+ T cells sorted from blood. Described subset: CD45RA-negative fraction. The chain couples TRBV19 to TRBJ2-1, with unresolved D. For the CDR3, the DNA is TGTGCCAGTAGTAGGAAATCTACCCCTGGGAATGAGCAGTTCTTC. It translates to CASSRKSTPGNEQFF. Full variable domain (missing parts from reference TRBV19 and TRBJ2-1): DGGITQSPKYLFRKEGQNVTLSCEQNLNHDAMYWYRQDPGQGLRLIYYSQIVNDFQKGDIAEGYSVSREKKESFPLTVTSAQKNPTAFYLCASSRKSTPGNEQFFGPGTRLTVL.